This is a list of T cell receptor beta chains from one sample in a study of blood T cell repertoires in COVID-19. Some clones are missing from TCRdb's copy, which holds only in-frame ones; the method was immunoSEQ multiplex PCR. The data contain tens of thousands of clones, roughly four fifths of them seen just once; the ten biggest clones take up roughly 4%. The sample taken for sequencing was peripheral blood. The receptors come from a man aged 60 to 75 with acute or convalescent COVID-19. The CDR3 runs from the conserved cysteine through the conserved F or W. Fields, in order: CDR3 DNA, CDR3 protein, CDR3 length, clone size, J gene, D gene, V gene. The D gene is left open where the match is weak. Part of the rows lack a size; the others show once, few, many or a class for expanded clones.

cdr3_nt: TGTGCCACCGCTAGGACTAGCGGTTACAATGAGCAGTTCTTC
cdr3_aa: CATARTSGYNEQFF
cdr3_length: 14
clone_size: -
j_call: TRBJ2-1
d_call: TRBD2
v_call: TRBV6-5

cdr3_nt: TGTGCCAGCTCACCACCAGGCAGGGAGGGGACCCAGTACTTC
cdr3_aa: CASSPPGREGTQYF
cdr3_length: 14
clone_size: few
j_call: TRBJ2-5
d_call: TRBD2
v_call: TRBV18

cdr3_nt: TGCGCCAGCAGCTCGGACAGGGCCGAGCAGTTCTTC
cdr3_aa: CASSSDRAEQFF
cdr3_length: 12
clone_size: -
j_call: TRBJ2-1
d_call: TRBD1
v_call: TRBV5-1

cdr3_nt: TGTGCCAGCAGCCCAGGGGGACAGGGGAACTACGAGCAGTACTTC
cdr3_aa: CASSPGGQGNYEQYF
cdr3_length: 15
clone_size: -
j_call: TRBJ2-7
d_call: TRBD1
v_call: TRBV28

cdr3_nt: TGCGCCAGCAGCCTGGTACTATCAGAGACCCAGTACTTC
cdr3_aa: CASSLVLSETQYF
cdr3_length: 13
clone_size: -
j_call: TRBJ2-5
d_call: -
v_call: TRBV4-1

cdr3_nt: TGTGCCAGCAGCTTAGACGGCAGGGGGCGCCAGCATTTT
cdr3_aa: CASSLDGRGRQHF
cdr3_length: 13
clone_size: -
j_call: TRBJ1-5
d_call: TRBD1
v_call: TRBV7-2

cdr3_nt: TGTGCCAGCAGTGACCGGGTGGCTCCGAACACTGAAGCTTTCTTT
cdr3_aa: CASSDRVAPNTEAFF
cdr3_length: 15
clone_size: -
j_call: TRBJ1-1
d_call: -
v_call: TRBV6-1

cdr3_nt: TGTGCCAGCAGGCGGGACAGGGAGAACACTGAAGCTTTCTTT
cdr3_aa: CASRRDRENTEAFF
cdr3_length: 14
clone_size: -
j_call: TRBJ1-1
d_call: TRBD1
v_call: TRBV28

cdr3_nt: TGTGCCAGCAGCAAAGCGCGACACCTCTCGGAAGGAAACACCATATATTTT
cdr3_aa: CASSKARHLSEGNTIYF
cdr3_length: 17
clone_size: -
j_call: TRBJ1-3
d_call: -
v_call: TRBV21-1

cdr3_nt: TGTGCCAGCAAGCCCATAGTCGCTAGCAATCAGCCCCAGCATTTT
cdr3_aa: CASKPIVASNQPQHF
cdr3_length: 15
clone_size: -
j_call: TRBJ1-5
d_call: -
v_call: TRBV9

cdr3_nt: TGTGCCACCAGTGCGGGGAGGGGCGCTAATGAAAAACTGTTTTTT
cdr3_aa: CATSAGRGANEKLFF
cdr3_length: 15
clone_size: -
j_call: TRBJ1-4
d_call: -
v_call: TRBV24-1

cdr3_nt: TGCAGCGTCCAGAAAGCCCAGGTTACTGAAGCTTTCTTT
cdr3_aa: CSVQKAQVTEAFF
cdr3_length: 13
clone_size: -
j_call: TRBJ1-1
d_call: -
v_call: TRBV29-1

cdr3_nt: TGTGCCAGCAGCCCACGCAGAAATTCACCCCTCCACTTT
cdr3_aa: CASSPRRNSPLHF
cdr3_length: 13
clone_size: -
j_call: TRBJ1-6
d_call: -
v_call: TRBV7-3

cdr3_nt: TGTGCCTCCCGGGACACGGCAAATGAAAAACTGTTTTTT
cdr3_aa: CASRDTANEKLFF
cdr3_length: 13
clone_size: -
j_call: TRBJ1-4
d_call: -
v_call: TRBV10-3

cdr3_nt: TGTGCCACCAGCAGAGATCGAGGGAGGCATTCACCCCTCCACTTT
cdr3_aa: CATSRDRGRHSPLHF
cdr3_length: 15
clone_size: once
j_call: TRBJ1-6
d_call: -
v_call: TRBV15

cdr3_nt: TGTGCCACGAGGGCCACTGAAGCTTTCTTT
cdr3_aa: CATRATEAFF
cdr3_length: 10
clone_size: -
j_call: TRBJ1-1
d_call: -
v_call: TRBV2

cdr3_nt: TGTGCCAGCAGCTTAGACGGGCAGGGGGAGCAGTACTTC
cdr3_aa: CASSLDGQGEQYF
cdr3_length: 13
clone_size: -
j_call: TRBJ2-7
d_call: -
v_call: TRBV11-2

cdr3_nt: TGTGCCAGCAGTCCTAGACAGGGGGCATTGGATGAAAAACTGTTTTTT
cdr3_aa: CASSPRQGALDEKLFF
cdr3_length: 16
clone_size: -
j_call: TRBJ1-4
d_call: TRBD1
v_call: TRBV2

cdr3_nt: TGTGCCAGTAGTATATGGGGACAGTACACCGGGGAGCTGTTTTTT
cdr3_aa: CASSIWGQYTGELFF
cdr3_length: 15
clone_size: -
j_call: TRBJ2-2
d_call: TRBD1
v_call: TRBV19

cdr3_nt: TGTGCCAGCAGTTACCGCGGACTAGCGGACACAGATACGCAGTATTTT
cdr3_aa: CASSYRGLADTDTQYF
cdr3_length: 16
clone_size: -
j_call: TRBJ2-3
d_call: TRBD2
v_call: TRBV6-2/TRBV6-3

cdr3_nt: TGTGCCAGCAGGGACAGACTTAGCACCGGGGAGCTGTTTTTT
cdr3_aa: CASRDRLSTGELFF
cdr3_length: 14
clone_size: -
j_call: TRBJ2-2
d_call: -
v_call: TRBV7-2

cdr3_nt: TGCAGCGGCAGGACAGTCTACAATGAGCAGTTCTTC
cdr3_aa: CSGRTVYNEQFF
cdr3_length: 12
clone_size: -
j_call: TRBJ2-1
d_call: -
v_call: TRBV29-1

cdr3_nt: TGCGCCAGCAGCTTGGACTCATTGAGGAACACTGAAGCTTTCTTT
cdr3_aa: CASSLDSLRNTEAFF
cdr3_length: 15
clone_size: few
j_call: TRBJ1-1
d_call: -
v_call: TRBV5-1

cdr3_nt: TGTGCCAGCAGCCAGGGGCCCCTCTATGGCTACACCTTC
cdr3_aa: CASSQGPLYGYTF
cdr3_length: 13
clone_size: -
j_call: TRBJ1-2
d_call: -
v_call: TRBV6-4

cdr3_nt: TGTGCCAGCAGTTTTTTGTGGAGAGGGAGTGAGACTAATGAAAAACTGTTTTTT
cdr3_aa: CASSFLWRGSETNEKLFF
cdr3_length: 18
clone_size: once
j_call: TRBJ1-4
d_call: -
v_call: TRBV28

cdr3_nt: TGTGCCAGCAGTGAAGCGCTTCCCGGGAGGGGAGATGGCTACACCTTC
cdr3_aa: CASSEALPGRGDGYTF
cdr3_length: 16
clone_size: -
j_call: TRBJ1-2
d_call: -
v_call: TRBV2

cdr3_nt: TGTGCCAGCAGTTCTTTGTCTTTCGGGGGTAATTCACCCCTCCACTTT
cdr3_aa: CASSSLSFGGNSPLHF
cdr3_length: 16
clone_size: -
j_call: TRBJ1-6
d_call: -
v_call: TRBV5-6

cdr3_nt: TGTGCCAGCATCCGGGACAGAACGAATGAAAAACTGTTTTTT
cdr3_aa: CASIRDRTNEKLFF
cdr3_length: 14
clone_size: -
j_call: TRBJ1-4
d_call: TRBD1
v_call: TRBV2

cdr3_nt: TGTGCCAGCAGCCCATTAGGCGGGGCGAACACTGAAGCTTTCTTT
cdr3_aa: CASSPLGGANTEAFF
cdr3_length: 15
clone_size: -
j_call: TRBJ1-1
d_call: -
v_call: TRBV2

cdr3_nt: TGCGCCAGCAGCCAAGATGATCGGGGTTGGGTTAACTATGGCTACACCTTC
cdr3_aa: CASSQDDRGWVNYGYTF
cdr3_length: 17
clone_size: -
j_call: TRBJ1-2
d_call: -
v_call: TRBV4-1

cdr3_nt: TGCAGCGTTCATCCGGGGGACACTGAAGCTTTCTTT
cdr3_aa: CSVHPGDTEAFF
cdr3_length: 12
clone_size: once
j_call: TRBJ1-1
d_call: -
v_call: TRBV29-1

cdr3_nt: TGTGCCGGAGCGAGGTCTCTCAATCAGCCCCAGCATTTT
cdr3_aa: CAGARSLNQPQHF
cdr3_length: 13
clone_size: -
j_call: TRBJ1-5
d_call: -
v_call: TRBV2

cdr3_nt: TGTGCCAGCAACCGGGGGGGAACTGGGGCCAACGTCCTGACTTTC
cdr3_aa: CASNRGGTGANVLTF
cdr3_length: 15
clone_size: -
j_call: TRBJ2-6
d_call: TRBD2
v_call: TRBV6-5

cdr3_nt: TGTGCCAGCAGCCAAGGGGAAAGACAGGGGGCGCGGGGCTACACCTTC
cdr3_aa: CASSQGERQGARGYTF
cdr3_length: 16
clone_size: -
j_call: TRBJ1-2
d_call: TRBD1
v_call: TRBV4-2

cdr3_nt: TGCAGCGCTACTACAGGGAGCGCTGAAGCTTTCTTT
cdr3_aa: CSATTGSAEAFF
cdr3_length: 12
clone_size: -
j_call: TRBJ1-1
d_call: -
v_call: TRBV29-1